The next 21 T cell receptor beta chains were all read from a single sample in a study of blood T cell repertoires in COVID-19. TCRdb's copy holds only in-frame clones and misses some; the assay was immunoSEQ multiplex PCR. The sample carries around 68,000 clones, 80% to 90% recorded once. The sample consisted of peripheral blood. The receptors here all came from a man aged 50-59 years with active COVID-19.

J is TRBJ1-6 and V is TRBV19; possibly TRBD1 for D (6 bases). The CDR3 has 17 amino acids. Germline loops: CDR1 LNHDA, CDR2 SQIVND (reference sequence). V was clipped by 5 bases and J by 0 bases, with 14 bases between them. The CDR3: CASSGFAGVSYNSPLHF. The CDR3 region has the DNA TGTGCCAGTAGTGGTTTCGCAGGGGTCTCCTATAATTCACCCCTCCACTTT.

The rearrangement joins TRBV15 to TRBJ2-1; 8 bases align to TRBD2. Trimming removed 0 bases from V and 4 bases from J; junction bases left unmatched: 5. Germline lookup yields CDR1 LNHNV and CDR2 YYDKDF (reference sequence). The CDR3 is 16 residues long. The CDR3 loop is CATSRDQGLGYNEQFF. The CDR3, as DNA: TGTGCCACCAGCAGAGATCAGGGACTAGGGTACAATGAGCAGTTCTTC.

This sequence joins TRBV28 and TRBJ2-5; D call uncertain. V lost 5 bases and J 4 bases, leaving 17 bases between the germline ends. The CDR3 spans 15 residues. CDR1 and CDR2 from the germline V gene are MDHEN and SYDVKM. CDR3 region: CASSPLPNTGETQYF. CDR3 sequence (DNA): TGTGCCAGCAGTCCCCTCCCAAACACGGGAGAGACCCAGTACTTC.

This clone was counted between two and nine times. V is TRBV3-1 (or the pseudogene TRBV3-2) and J is TRBJ2-3; the match to TRBD2 covers 10 bases. J gave up 0 bases and V 5 bases, and 5 bases lay outside the gene matches. This CDR3 region has 16 residues. CDR1 is LGHDT, CDR2 YNNKEL, per germline (reference sequence). The CDR3 here is CASSSRAGGSTDTQYF. Written as DNA, the CDR3 is TGTGCCAGCAGCTCGCGAGCGGGGGGGAGCACAGATACGCAGTATTTT.

This rearrangement joins TRBV4-3 to TRBJ2-7; 7 bases are shared with TRBD1. Unmatched junction bases numbered 1, after V lost 0 bases and J lost 2 bases. The CDR3 is 14 residues long. Germline CDR1 LGHNA, CDR2 YSLEER. For the CDR3, the DNA is TGCGCCAGCAGCCAAGACAGGGGGACCTACGAGCAGTACTTC. Translating gives CASSQDRGTYEQYF.

The gene calls are TRBV19 and TRBJ2-1, with 10 bases lining up with TRBD2. This CDR3 contains 16 residues. Germline V lookup: CDR1 LNHDA, CDR2 SQIVND (reference sequence). J gave up 7 bases and V 5 bases, and 11 bases lay outside the gene matches. The CDR3 reads CASSFYSGGRGNEQFF. The DNA for the CDR3 is TGTGCCAGTAGTTTTTATAGCGGGGGGAGGGGGAATGAGCAGTTCTTC.

This chain connects TRBV2 to TRBJ1-5, with 8 bases matching TRBD1. V trimming: 7 bases; J trimming: 1 base; junction bases outside the gene matches: 3. This CDR3 has 14 amino acids. Germline values: CDR1 SNHLY, CDR2 FYNNEI. CDR3 sequence (DNA): TGTGCCAGCACGGGGACAGGAAGCAATCAGCCCCAGCATTTT. Encoded protein: CASTGTGSNQPQHF.

The chain has TRBV5-5 and TRBJ2-3; 7 nucleotides line up with TRBD2. Germline CDR1 is SGHKS and CDR2 is YYEKEE (reference sequence). The CDR3 loop spans 16 amino acids. The ends lost 6 bases at V and 0 bases at J; junction bases unmatched: 10. The CDR3 DNA is TGTGCCAGCAACTCCCGGAGGACTAGGAGCACAGATACGCAGTATTTT. Amino acid sequence: CASNSRRTRSTDTQYF. Based on the CDR3 plus reference TRBV5-5 and TRBJ2-3, the full variable domain is DAGVTQSPTHLIKTRGQQVTLRCSPISGHKSVSWYQQVLGQGPQFIFQYYEKEERGRGNFPDRFSARQFPNYSSELNVNALLLGDSALYLCASNSRRTRSTDTQYFGPGTRLTVL.

The gene calls are TRBV7-2 and TRBJ2-4, with D maybe TRBD1 (5 bases). CDR1 is SGHTA, CDR2 FQGNSA, per germline. The CDR3 is 16 amino acids. Trimming stripped 5 bases from V and 0 bases from J, with 14 bases between. The CDR3 DNA follows: TGTGCCAGCAGCCCCGGACAAAATCTAGCCAAAAACATTCAGTACTTC. It specifies CASSPGQNLAKNIQYF.

A note on this clone: At the DNA level, this CDR3 is encoded by other sequences in the same sample as well. This rearrangement joins TRBV5-5 to TRBJ1-6; the D is unclear. CDR3 size: 13 residues. V was shortened by 0 bases and J by 8 bases, with 6 bases between the two germline ends. The germline V gene has CDR1 SGHKS and CDR2 YYEKEE (reference sequence). The CDR3 spells CASSLVGDSPLHF. In DNA, the CDR3 is TGTGCCAGCAGCTTGGTCGGGGATTCACCCCTCCACTTT.

V usage is TRBV12-3 or TRBV12-4 and J usage is TRBJ2-7; TRBD1 aligns across 8 bases. The V segment lost 5 bases and the J segment 4 bases; nucleotides outside the gene matches: 4. The CDR3 is made up of 13 amino acids. The CDR3 loop reads CASSPGQEYEQYF. CDR3 coding DNA: TGTGCCAGCAGTCCGGGACAGGAATACGAGCAGTACTTC.

The rearrangement links TRBV6-1 to TRBJ2-3; 8 nucleotides match TRBD2. The CDR3 runs to 17 residues. Germline lookup yields CDR1 MNHNS and CDR2 SASEGT. The V and J ends lost 0 bases and 3 bases, in that order; junction bases with no gene match: 8. CDR3 loop: CASSEALTGGLTDTQYF. DNA for the CDR3: TGTGCCAGCAGTGAAGCGCTTACGGGGGGGCTTACAGATACGCAGTATTTT.

The chain couples TRBV28 to TRBJ1-2, with D uncertain. From germline, CDR1 is MDHEN and CDR2 SYDVKM. V was cut by 6 bases and J by 4 bases, with 9 bases left in between. CDR3 length: 12 residues. In DNA form, the CDR3 reads TGTGCCAGCAGGCCCGGCGGCTATGGCTACACCTTC. It encodes CASRPGGYGYTF.

V gene TRBV5-1 combines with J gene TRBJ2-1, with TRBD1 matching 8 bases. The CDR3 has 15 residues. The germline V gene has CDR1 SGHRS and CDR2 YFSETQ. Trimming cost V 0 bases and J 8 bases; bases outside gene matches: 7. The CDR3, as DNA: TGCGCCAGCAGCTTGGGACAGGGGAGGATCGATGAGCAGTTCTTC. This gives the protein CASSLGQGRIDEQFF.

V and J are TRBV6-6 and TRBJ1-2; 7 bases are shared with TRBD1. V shed 0 bases and J 10 bases; nucleotides not matched to a gene: 2. Germline lookup yields CDR1 MNHNY and CDR2 SVGAGI (reference sequence). The CDR3 spans 12 residues. In nucleotides, the CDR3 is TGTGCCAGCAGTTACTCTGGGACAGACTACACCTTC. Its protein is CASSYSGTDYTF.

This clone showed up just once. The chain has TRBV3-1 (or the pseudogene TRBV3-2) and TRBJ1-2; TRBD1 aligns across 8 bases. The V segment lost 3 bases and the J segment 0 bases; nucleotides outside the gene matches: 6. The CDR3 sequence is 16 residues long. Germline V gene lookup returns CDR1 LGHDT and CDR2 YNNKEL (reference sequence). CDR3 protein: CASSHAGGLANYGYTF. In DNA, the CDR3 is TGTGCCAGCAGCCACGCAGGGGGCCTAGCTAACTATGGCTACACCTTC.

The rearrangement links TRBV2 to TRBJ1-2; a possible D gene is TRBD1 (5 bases). This CDR3 has 14 amino acids. Germline CDR1 and CDR2: SNHLY and FYNNEI. V was cut by 2 bases and J by 4 bases, with 11 bases left in between. CDR3 region: CASSERQGAYGYTF. The CDR3 nucleotides read TGTGCCAGCAGTGAACGGCAGGGTGCCTATGGCTACACCTTC.

This clone occurred a few times. J is TRBJ2-7 and V is TRBV7-9; 11 nucleotides align to TRBD2. V gave up 1 base and J gave up 6 bases; unmatched junction bases: 5. The CDR3 length is 15 residues. Germline CDR1 and CDR2: SEHNR and FQNEAQ (reference sequence). The CDR3 region is CASSLGGLAGGEQYF. CDR3 coding DNA: TGTGCCAGCAGCTTAGGTGGGCTAGCGGGGGGCGAGCAGTACTTC.

The chain has TRBV6-5 and TRBJ1-2, with unresolved D. Trimming shortened V by 5 bases and J by 3 bases, and 13 bases separated the two germline ends. The CDR3 totals 14 residues. Germline values: CDR1 MNHEY, CDR2 SVGAGI. The CDR3 reads CASSPRGQDYGYTF. The CDR3 bases are TGTGCCAGCAGTCCACGTGGCCAGGACTATGGCTACACCTTC.

V and J are TRBV9 and TRBJ2-7; 8 bases fit TRBD1. The junction had 5 bases not matched to a gene; V was cut back by 3 bases and J by 6 bases. The CDR3 is made up of 13 amino acids. CDR1 SGDLS and CDR2 YYNGEE come from the germline V gene. CDR3 in amino acids: CASSDGQGLEQYF. The CDR3 bases are TGTGCCAGCAGCGATGGACAGGGACTCGAGCAGTACTTC.

The rearrangement uses TRBV11-3 and TRBJ2-1; tentative D call: TRBD1 (6 bases). The CDR3 contains 19 residues. Germline values: CDR1 SGHNT, CDR2 YENEEA. V was trimmed by 0 bases and J by 2 bases, leaving 20 bases between them. CDR3 sequence (DNA): TGTGCCAGCAGCTTAGATTCTTATGGCAGGGGCCAAGCCTACAATGAGCAGTTCTTC. As protein: CASSLDSYGRGQAYNEQFF.